This T cell receptor beta chain emerged from a study of blood T cell repertoires in COVID-19. For the study at large: COVID-19 samples collected from the United States, Italy and Spain covered acute and convalescent phases. Sources were T cells, B-cell-depleted T cells, or PBMCs; the material itself was cDNA or gDNA.

This clone was found a few times. CDR1 is MNHNY and CDR2 is SVGAGI in the germline V gene (reference sequence). The V gene lost 2 bases and the J gene lost 8 bases, with 16 bases spanning the gap. The CDR3 runs to 16 residues. Seattle patients were enrolled while actively infected and followed longitudinally. Original analysis: The authors estimated nucleated cell counts from reference gene primer amplification. Repertoires were generated with immunoSEQ multiplex PCR, while TCRdb's copy carries only in-frame clones and drops some. D and trimming were read from the DNA, whereas the V and J calls and clone size are those reported in that table. The table has about 120,000 clones, roughly 90% seen once.

The sequence was collected from a woman aged 55-70 years with COVID-19, enrolled during active disease. Sequenced: peripheral blood. The rearrangement uses TRBV6-6 and TRBJ1-6; D might be TRBD1 (6 bases). This CDR3 is CASSYAIGGRDSPLHF. As DNA, the CDR3 is TGTGCCAGCAGTTACGCCATTGGGGGCCGAGATTCACCCCTCCACTTT.